Listed below are T cell receptor beta chains from one sample, sequenced in a study of T cell responses to AZD1222 COVID-19 vaccine. Clones were read by immunoSEQ multiplex PCR, and TCRdb kept only the in-frame ones, dropping some. The data contain about 120,000 clones, about 86% of them singletons. The sequences come from peripheral blood, collected 28 days after the second AZD1222 dose. The origin of the receptors is an adult who received the AZD1222 COVID-19 vaccine. Each CDR3 is given with its conserved first and last residue. The D gene is left open where the match is weak. Where a row states a size, it is once, few, many or the class of an expanded clone; other rows omit it.

J gene: TRBJ1-2; V gene: TRBV6-2/TRBV6-3; D gene: TRBD1; clone size: -; CDR3 protein: CASSYPGPRQGGGYTF
J gene: TRBJ1-2; V gene: TRBV5-4; D gene: -; clone size: -; CDR3 protein: CASSFGQYYGYTF
J gene: TRBJ2-7; V gene: TRBV7-2; D gene: -; clone size: -; CDR3 protein: CASSLRLASSYEQYF
J gene: TRBJ2-6; V gene: TRBV11-2; D gene: -; clone size: -; CDR3 protein: CASSLERGFGPGANVLTF
J gene: TRBJ1-5; V gene: TRBV19; D gene: TRBD1; clone size: -; CDR3 protein: CASSMDRGKQPQHF
J gene: TRBJ2-6; V gene: TRBV20-1; D gene: -; clone size: -; CDR3 protein: CSASGAGPGANVLTF
J gene: TRBJ2-7; V gene: TRBV19; D gene: -; clone size: once; CDR3 protein: CASSSRQDSYEQYF
J gene: TRBJ2-2; V gene: TRBV19; D gene: -; clone size: -; CDR3 protein: CASRGRSNTGELFF
J gene: TRBJ1-6; V gene: TRBV11-3; D gene: -; clone size: -; CDR3 protein: CASSLGQYNSPLHF
J gene: TRBJ2-5; V gene: TRBV27; D gene: -; clone size: -; CDR3 protein: CASRPNRGVGETQYF
J gene: TRBJ2-6; V gene: TRBV20-1; D gene: -; clone size: -; CDR3 protein: CSASFHHGANVLTF
J gene: TRBJ2-2; V gene: TRBV4-1; D gene: -; clone size: -; CDR3 protein: CASSQGQANTGELFF
J gene: TRBJ2-1; V gene: TRBV4-1; D gene: -; clone size: -; CDR3 protein: CASSQESIWGEQFF
J gene: TRBJ2-1; V gene: TRBV7-2; D gene: TRBD2; clone size: -; CDR3 protein: CASRSGERDEQFF
J gene: TRBJ1-2; V gene: TRBV3-1/TRBV3-2; D gene: -; clone size: -; CDR3 protein: CASRTQGSRYTF
J gene: TRBJ2-3; V gene: TRBV5-1; D gene: TRBD2; clone size: -; CDR3 protein: CASSPWGGGVGDTQYF
J gene: TRBJ1-6; V gene: TRBV4-2; D gene: -; clone size: -; CDR3 protein: CASSQGGGQSSYNSPLHF
J gene: TRBJ1-1; V gene: TRBV9; D gene: -; clone size: -; CDR3 protein: CASSVVGGSTEAFF
J gene: TRBJ1-4; V gene: TRBV27; D gene: TRBD1; clone size: -; CDR3 protein: CASSSSPGQGYEKLFF
J gene: TRBJ1-1; V gene: TRBV7-2; D gene: -; clone size: -; CDR3 protein: CASSLATGHEAFF
J gene: TRBJ1-1; V gene: TRBV27; D gene: -; clone size: -; CDR3 protein: CASSLLMNTEAFF
J gene: TRBJ1-3; V gene: TRBV29-1; D gene: -; clone size: -; CDR3 protein: CSVVVSGNTIYF
J gene: TRBJ1-1; V gene: TRBV3-1/TRBV3-2; D gene: -; clone size: -; CDR3 protein: CASSQDLGGTEAFF
J gene: TRBJ1-5; V gene: TRBV7-6; D gene: -; clone size: -; CDR3 protein: CASSEEITGIDSNQPQHF
J gene: TRBJ1-6; V gene: TRBV4-3; D gene: -; clone size: -; CDR3 protein: CASSPGGVTPLHF
J gene: TRBJ2-7; V gene: TRBV19; D gene: TRBD2; clone size: -; CDR3 protein: CASSFGEGYEQYF
J gene: TRBJ1-1; V gene: TRBV29-1; D gene: -; clone size: -; CDR3 protein: CSVAMGATEAFF
J gene: TRBJ2-3; V gene: TRBV7-8; D gene: -; clone size: -; CDR3 protein: CASSLVGGQQGDTQYF
J gene: TRBJ1-5; V gene: TRBV10-2; D gene: TRBD1; clone size: -; CDR3 protein: CASWDRTHGQPQHF
J gene: TRBJ2-7; V gene: TRBV7-6; D gene: -; clone size: -; CDR3 protein: CASSPGPTSSYEQYF
J gene: TRBJ2-7; V gene: TRBV5-5; D gene: TRBD1; clone size: -; CDR3 protein: CASSPTPGQGAYEQYF
J gene: TRBJ1-2; V gene: TRBV5-4; D gene: -; clone size: -; CDR3 protein: CASTIDRTHYGYTF
J gene: TRBJ2-7; V gene: TRBV27; D gene: TRBD1; clone size: once; CDR3 protein: CASSYQTGGKQYF
J gene: TRBJ2-2; V gene: TRBV30; D gene: -; clone size: few; CDR3 protein: CAWRLGTVDTGELFF
J gene: TRBJ1-5; V gene: TRBV18; D gene: -; clone size: -; CDR3 protein: CASSPRWTSSNQPQHF
J gene: TRBJ2-3; V gene: TRBV2; D gene: -; clone size: -; CDR3 protein: CASSFRDLSTDTQYF
J gene: TRBJ1-1; V gene: TRBV6-5; D gene: -; clone size: -; CDR3 protein: CASSPTTGTEAFF
J gene: TRBJ1-2; V gene: TRBV4-1; D gene: TRBD1; clone size: -; CDR3 protein: CASSQVGQGAGGYTF
J gene: TRBJ2-2; V gene: TRBV30; D gene: -; clone size: -; CDR3 protein: CAWKFETANTGELFF
J gene: TRBJ1-2; V gene: TRBV6-6; D gene: -; clone size: -; CDR3 protein: CASSTDGNYGYTF
J gene: TRBJ1-1; V gene: TRBV14; D gene: TRBD1; clone size: -; CDR3 protein: CASSHRGLAAFF
J gene: TRBJ2-1; V gene: TRBV6-5; D gene: -; clone size: -; CDR3 protein: CASSIEDIYNEQFF
J gene: TRBJ1-1; V gene: TRBV28; D gene: -; clone size: -; CDR3 protein: CASSSSWEAFF
J gene: TRBJ2-3; V gene: TRBV19; D gene: -; clone size: -; CDR3 protein: CASNKDTDTQYF
J gene: TRBJ2-1; V gene: TRBV7-7; D gene: TRBD2; clone size: -; CDR3 protein: CASSLVPSGGANEQFF
J gene: TRBJ1-2; V gene: TRBV12-3/TRBV12-4; D gene: -; clone size: -; CDR3 protein: CASSMTGLGGYTF
J gene: TRBJ2-7; V gene: TRBV27; D gene: TRBD2; clone size: once; CDR3 protein: CASSLPGGGNEQYF
J gene: TRBJ1-2; V gene: TRBV21-1; D gene: -; clone size: -; CDR3 protein: CARKKDGQEGDGYTF
J gene: TRBJ1-3; V gene: TRBV11-2; D gene: -; clone size: -; CDR3 protein: CASSLLVNSGNTIYF
J gene: TRBJ1-2; V gene: TRBV7-9; D gene: TRBD1; clone size: -; CDR3 protein: CASSRLDRGGGYTF
J gene: TRBJ2-7; V gene: TRBV6-6; D gene: -; clone size: few; CDR3 protein: CASGVGEQYF
J gene: TRBJ1-6; V gene: TRBV19; D gene: TRBD1; clone size: -; CDR3 protein: CASSRTGRNSPLHF
J gene: TRBJ1-4; V gene: TRBV5-1; D gene: -; clone size: once; CDR3 protein: CASSSDGNNEKLFF
J gene: TRBJ2-2; V gene: TRBV19; D gene: -; clone size: -; CDR3 protein: CASIDKNTGELFF
J gene: TRBJ2-5; V gene: TRBV7-2; D gene: -; clone size: once; CDR3 protein: CASSLVGETQYF